This T cell receptor (beta chain) was found in a study of blood T cell repertoires in COVID-19. V lost 0 bases and J lost 3, with 17 bases in between. Germline V gene sequence: CDR1 SEHNR, CDR2 FQNEAQ (reference sequence). The CDR3 runs 17 residues. This table comes from immunoSEQ multiplex PCR, and its TCRdb copy is limited to in-frame clones, with some not included. The top ten clones hold approximately 12% of a sample with over 250,000 clones, about nine tenths of them seen once. This receptor was taken from a woman aged 60 to 75 with acute or convalescent COVID-19. The source material was peripheral blood. The chain employs TRBV7-9 and TRBJ1-2; D gene ambiguous. Here the CDR3 DNA reads TGTGCCAGCAGCTTAGCGGGCCAGTTGGGCTTATACTATGGCTACACCTTC. It is translated as CASSLAGQLGLYYGYTF.